This TCR beta chain was found in a study of cytomegalovirus exposure and HLA in healthy donors. Researchers ran the PCR with 60 Vbeta and 13 Jbeta primers. Measured with immunoSEQ multiplex PCR; TCRdb has only the in-frame clones, and not every one. The table records over 75,000 clones, approximately 86% of them present only once. General study results and limits: A previous analysis found most TCR beta V segments productive roughly 87% or roughly 30% of the time. The authors later found most CMV-associated TCR beta chains appeared HLA-restricted. Accurate predictions that matched the HLA-A and HLA-B alleles of most subjects were reportedly made from TCR beta sequences.

For this clone: Its matching antigen is unknown.

There are 14 residues in the CDR3. Trimming took 6 bases from V and 4 from J; bases not matched to a gene: 6. CDR1 and CDR2 from the germline V gene are MNHNS and SASEGT. Each donor's status was that of a healthy bone marrow donor. Sequenced sample: PBMCs. The chain has TRBV6-1 and TRBJ2-7, with 10 positions matching TRBD1. This TCR was sampled from a man aged 30 to 39 in good health and CMV-seropositive. CDR3 DNA sequence: TGTGCCAGCAGAAGACAGGGGGCGGCGTACGAGCAGTACTTC. Its translation: CASRRQGAAYEQYF.